This T cell receptor beta chain was retrieved from a study of T cell changes during pregnancy in multiple sclerosis. Method: immunoSEQ multiplex PCR; TCRdb's copy keeps in-frame clones and lacks some. The sample carries around 72,000 clones, 91% recorded once. From germline, CDR1 is SGDLS and CDR2 YYNGEE. The CDR3 runs 19 residues. The trim removed 3 bases at V and 0 bases at J, leaving 10 bases unmatched. The receptor comes from a female donor in good health, enrolled as a control in a pregnancy study. V and J are TRBV9 and TRBJ2-1, with 12 bases lining up with TRBD2. Here the sequenced sample was peripheral blood, taken in the third trimester of pregnancy. CDR3 sequence: CASSARLAGAPSSYNEQFF. CDR3 DNA: TGTGCCAGCAGCGCAAGACTAGCGGGGGCCCCCAGCTCCTACAATGAGCAGTTCTTC.